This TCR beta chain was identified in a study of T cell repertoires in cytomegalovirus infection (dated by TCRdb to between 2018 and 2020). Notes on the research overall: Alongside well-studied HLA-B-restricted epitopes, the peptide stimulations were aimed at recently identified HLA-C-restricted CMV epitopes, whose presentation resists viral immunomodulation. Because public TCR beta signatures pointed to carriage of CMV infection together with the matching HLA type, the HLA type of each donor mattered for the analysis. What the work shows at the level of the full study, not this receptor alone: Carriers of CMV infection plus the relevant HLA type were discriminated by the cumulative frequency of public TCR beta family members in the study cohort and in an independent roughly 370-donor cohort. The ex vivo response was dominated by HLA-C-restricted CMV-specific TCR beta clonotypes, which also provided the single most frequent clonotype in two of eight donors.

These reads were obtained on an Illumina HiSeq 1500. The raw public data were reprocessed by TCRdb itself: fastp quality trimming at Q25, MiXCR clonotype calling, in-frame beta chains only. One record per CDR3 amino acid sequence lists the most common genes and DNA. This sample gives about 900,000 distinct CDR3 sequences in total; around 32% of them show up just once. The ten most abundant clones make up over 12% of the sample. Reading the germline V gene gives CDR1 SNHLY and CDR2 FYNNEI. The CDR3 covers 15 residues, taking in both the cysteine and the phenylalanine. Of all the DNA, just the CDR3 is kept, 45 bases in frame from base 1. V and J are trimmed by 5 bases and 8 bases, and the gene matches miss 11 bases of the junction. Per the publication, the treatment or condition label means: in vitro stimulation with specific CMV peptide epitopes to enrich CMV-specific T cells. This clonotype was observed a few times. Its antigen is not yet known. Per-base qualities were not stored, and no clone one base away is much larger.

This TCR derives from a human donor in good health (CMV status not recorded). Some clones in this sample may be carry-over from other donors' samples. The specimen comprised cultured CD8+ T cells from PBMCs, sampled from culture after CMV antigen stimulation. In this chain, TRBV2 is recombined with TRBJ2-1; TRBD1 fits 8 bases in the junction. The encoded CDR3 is CASSSTRTGKYEQFF. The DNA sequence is TGTGCCAGCAGTTCCACGAGGACAGGGAAGTATGAGCAGTTCTTC. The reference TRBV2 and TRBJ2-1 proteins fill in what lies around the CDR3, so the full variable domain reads EPEVTQTPSHQVTQMGQEVILRCVPISNHLYFYWYRQILGQKVEFLVSFYNNEISEKSEIFDDQFSVERPDGSNFTLKIRSTKLEDSAMYFCASSSTRTGKYEQFFGPGTRLTVL.